This T cell receptor beta chain was sequenced in a study of blood T cells in healthy people across ages. In the study overall: Template switching picked up about one barcoded beta molecule for each two T cells. The study, taken as a whole, reports: Diversity figures derived from one million T cells were judged to underestimate the true value.

Combining a sample-barcoded 5' primer with a J-beta primer mix, a second PCR ran for 7 to 11 cycles. MiXCR, applied by TCRdb to the 5' RACE reads, yields one record per CDR3 protein. The sample records around 1,000,000 distinct CDR3 sequences, 20% to 25% being singletons. With regard to this clonotype: Its matching antigen is unknown. At one end, the junction sequence differs from germline, possibly due to a read error.

The data were also submitted as part of a second study, on T cells of mothers and their children. From that paper: Per mother, over 9 million TCR beta CDR3 reads were obtained; per child, 2.5 million to 3.5 million. Overlap ran slightly, non-significantly higher for related than unrelated mother-child pairs.

The specimen sequenced was blood. The receptor was isolated from a girl aged 2 to 9 in good health.

CDR3: CASSPRPPSVGANILTF. CDR3 DNA sequence: TGTGCCAGCAGTCCCCGACCCCCCTCGGTTGGGGCCAACATCCTGACTTTC. This sequence joins TRBV28 and TRBJ2-6; the D gene is possibly TRBD1 (5 bases). CDR1 MDHEN and CDR2 SYDVKM come from the germline V gene. This CDR3 has 17 amino acids.